This passage covers 29 T cell receptor beta chains from one sample sequenced in a study of human versus mouse CDR3 diversity and MHC coevolution. The data were produced by immunoSEQ multiplex PCR, yet TCRdb's version contains in-frame clones alone and is incomplete. This sample has 80,000 or so clones; 90% to 95% occur once, and the top ten carry 1.3%. What was sequenced was naive CD4+ T cells from blood. Subset defined: CD45RO-negative CD62L-positive naive CD4 T cells. Receptors were obtained from a person between 25 and 69 years old in good health.

This chain uses TRBV5-1 with TRBJ1-2; TRBD1 is a possible D gene (5 bases). Per the germline V gene, CDR1 is SGHRS and CDR2 is YFSETQ. V lost 7 bases and J lost 3, with 13 bases in between. The CDR3 sequence is 13 residues long. CDR3 region: CASALQEYYGYTF. In nucleotides, the CDR3 is TGCGCCAGCGCCCTACAGGAGTACTATGGCTACACCTTC.

Here the CDR3 DNA reads TGCGCCAGCAGCTGGGCGGGCCAAGGGGGCACTGAAGCTTTCTTT. Residues: CASSWAGQGGTEAFF. This chain uses TRBV5-1 with TRBJ1-1; tentatively, D is TRBD1 (6 bases). Trimming removed 3 bases at V and 4 bases at J, with 16 bases between. The CDR3 runs 15 residues. Looked up from germline, CDR1 is SGHRS and CDR2 is YFSETQ.

The chain combines TRBV11-2 with TRBJ2-7; a weak D match, TRBD1 (6 bases). With 5 bases removed from V and 2 bases from J, the gap between germline ends came to 19 bases. CDR3 size: 16 residues. The germline gives CDR1 SGHAT, CDR2 FQNNGV. The chain's CDR3 is CASSPLSQGSPYEQYF. The DNA for the CDR3 is TGTGCCAGCAGCCCTCTTTCACAGGGCTCTCCCTACGAGCAGTACTTC.

The genes are TRBV7-2 and TRBJ1-6, with 10 bases identical to TRBD1. The germline CDR1 and CDR2 sequences are SGHTA and FQGNSA. The CDR3 sequence is 15 residues long. V lost 1 base, J lost 10 bases, and 4 bases stayed unmatched. The CDR3 loop reads CASSLETGGGSPLHF. The CDR3, as DNA: TGTGCCAGCAGCTTAGAGACAGGGGGCGGGTCACCCCTCCACTTT.

The chain has TRBV5-1 and TRBJ1-4, with D hard to call. CDR3 length: 14 residues. V shed 2 bases and J shed 2 bases, with 7 bases lying between them. Germline V gene sequence: CDR1 SGHRS, CDR2 YFSETQ. The DNA for the CDR3 is TGCGCCAGCAGCTTTGAGGGTACTAATGAAAAACTGTTTTTT. Protein product: CASSFEGTNEKLFF.

A single count supports this clone. The chain uses TRBV28 and TRBJ2-5; D is perhaps TRBD1 (6 bases). Gene TRBJ2-7 matches the end of the DNA better, so the J call may be wrong. The CDR3 consists of 14 residues. Germline assignment: CDR1 MDHEN and CDR2 SYDVKM. The CDR3 DNA sequence: TGTGCCAGCAGTCCCCCGGGACAATCCTACGAGCAGTACTTC. Its protein product is CASSPPGQSYEQYF.

The rearrangement uses TRBV5-1 and TRBJ2-7, with D possibly TRBD1 on 5 matching bases. V was clipped by 0 bases and J by 0 bases, with 7 bases between them. The CDR3 sequence is 14 residues long. Germline V gene lookup returns CDR1 SGHRS and CDR2 YFSETQ. CDR3 bases: TGCGCCAGCAGCTTGGACAGGACCTCCTACGAGCAGTACTTC. Protein product: CASSLDRTSYEQYF.

The DNA of the CDR3 is TGTGCCTGGGGGGGCTTCGCAGCTAGCAATCAGCCCCAGCATTTT. It yields the protein CAWGGFAASNQPQHF. The V and J genes are TRBV30 and TRBJ1-5; D is perhaps TRBD1 (6 bases). This CDR3 comprises 15 residues. Trimming removed 5 bases at V and 0 bases at J, with 14 bases between. Looked up from germline, CDR1 is GTSNPN and CDR2 is SVGIG (reference sequence).

The chain uses TRBV19 and TRBJ2-4, with D perhaps matching TRBD1 (5 bases). V lost 3 bases and J lost 1, with 10 bases in between. The CDR3 spans 15 residues. CDR1 and CDR2 from the germline V gene are LNHDA and SQIVND (reference sequence). The CDR3 protein is CASSILKGAKNIQYF. CDR3 nucleotides: TGTGCCAGTAGTATCCTTAAGGGGGCCAAAAACATTCAGTACTTC.

The chain combines TRBV6-1 with TRBJ2-7; 9 positions match TRBD1. Germline trimming cut 4 bases from V and 5 bases from J; bases unmatched to any gene: 9. Germline V gives CDR1 MNHNS, CDR2 SASEGT. The CDR3 contains 15 residues. CDR3 nucleotide sequence: TGTGCCAGCAGTGCAGCCACAGGGGGCGTGAACGAGCAGTACTTC. The encoded protein is CASSAATGGVNEQYF.

The chain uses TRBV20-1 and TRBJ1-2; possibly TRBD1 for D (6 bases). Between the trimmed V and J ends, which lost 6 bases and 7 bases, there was a span of 12 bases. The CDR3 covers 11 residues. The V gene's germline CDR1 is DFQATT and CDR2 SNEGSKA (reference sequence). This chain's CDR3 is CSASGTSGYTF. Written as DNA, the CDR3 is TGCAGTGCGAGCGGGACAAGTGGCTACACCTTC.

This clone is a singleton in its sample. This rearrangement joins TRBV6-6 to TRBJ2-5, with 7 bases matching TRBD2. The V gene's germline CDR1 is MNHNY and CDR2 SVGAGI (reference sequence). The junction had 14 bases not matched to a gene; V was cut back by 10 bases and J by 3 bases. CDR3 length: 15 amino acids. The CDR3 nucleotides are TGTGCCACCAAGCCCACCTGGGCGGGAGAAGAGACCCAGTACTTC. Translating gives CATKPTWAGEETQYF.

The chain recombines TRBV5-5 with TRBJ2-7, with 8 bases lining up with TRBD1. CDR3 length equals 15 residues. Germline CDR1 reads SGHKS; CDR2 reads YYEKEE (reference sequence). The trim removed 0 bases at V and 4 bases at J, leaving 6 bases unmatched. Here the CDR3 DNA reads TGTGCCAGCAGCTTGGAAGGGACAGGCCCGTACGAGCAGTACTTC. Its protein is CASSLEGTGPYEQYF.

On this clone itself: Other DNA sequences in this specimen translate into the identical CDR3. This sequence joins TRBV6-1 and TRBJ2-1; tentatively, D is TRBD1 (6 bases). Trimming stripped 2 bases from V and 4 bases from J, with 18 bases between. This CDR3 comprises 17 residues. Looked up from germline, CDR1 is MNHNS and CDR2 is SASEGT. Here the CDR3 DNA reads TGTGCCAGCAGTGAACGGGGACATGGTACTGGATACAATGAGCAGTTCTTC. It is translated as CASSERGHGTGYNEQFF.

This clone was seen once. This chain links TRBV30 with TRBJ2-7; 9 bases fit TRBD2. Germline V CDR1 and CDR2: GTSNPN, SVGIG (reference sequence). J lost 2 bases, V lost 7 bases, and 9 bases had no gene match. The CDR3 has 14 residues. This CDR3 reads CAFKAGGFPYEQYF. CDR3 nucleotide sequence: TGTGCCTTTAAGGCGGGAGGGTTCCCCTACGAGCAGTACTTC.

V gene TRBV10-3 combines with J gene TRBJ1-2, with a tentative D call TRBD1 (6 bases). The germline V and J ends were trimmed by 5 bases and 3 bases, with 13 bases remaining between them. This CDR3 contains 14 residues. Germline CDR1 is ENHRY and CDR2 is SYGVKD. In DNA form, the CDR3 reads TGTGCCATCAGTTCCACAGGGAATGACTATGGCTACACCTTC. Amino acid sequence: CAISSTGNDYGYTF.

This sequence joins TRBV9 and TRBJ2-2; D gene unclear. The CDR3 runs 13 residues. V gave up 4 bases and J gave up 4 bases, with 8 bases separating them. Germline values: CDR1 SGDLS, CDR2 YYNGEE. In DNA form, the CDR3 reads TGTGCCAGCAGCCCCCGGTTCACCGGGGAGCTGTTTTTT. Protein sequence: CASSPRFTGELFF.

The rearrangement links TRBV7-2 to TRBJ1-6; no clear D. Per the germline V gene, CDR1 is SGHTA and CDR2 is FQGNSA. V shed 4 bases and J shed 10 bases, with 14 bases lying between them. The CDR3 is 14 residues long. The CDR3 DNA is TGTGCCAGCAGCTATGTCTTGGGCGACTCACCCCTCCACTTT. This codes for CASSYVLGDSPLHF.

V is TRBV30 and J is TRBJ1-1; 9 positions agree with TRBD1. The V and J ends lost 3 bases and 4 bases, in that order; junction bases with no gene match: 6. The CDR3 is 14 residues long. CDR1 GTSNPN and CDR2 SVGIG come from the germline V gene (reference sequence). The CDR3 region has the DNA TGTGCCTGGAGGGGGGACAGGGTCGGCACTGAAGCTTTCTTT. It specifies CAWRGDRVGTEAFF.

The CDR3 protein is CASSDLQGRTEAFF. The CDR3 nucleotides read TGTGCCAGCAGCGACTTACAGGGTCGGACTGAAGCTTTCTTT. The chain joins TRBV5-6 to TRBJ1-1, with D possibly being TRBD1 (6 bases). In germline, CDR1 is SGHDT, CDR2 YYEEEE. The CDR3 length is 14 residues. Between the trimmed V and J ends, which lost 4 bases and 5 bases, there was a span of 15 bases.

The V call is TRBV5-1, the J call TRBJ2-5, with TRBD2 identical over 8 bases. Per the germline V gene, CDR1 is SGHRS and CDR2 is YFSETQ. The CDR3 extends over 13 amino acids. The ends lost 3 bases at V and 4 bases at J; junction bases unmatched: 2. CDR3 coding DNA: TGCGCCAGCAGCTCCCTAGCGGGAGAGACCCAGTACTTC. This translates into CASSSLAGETQYF.

This CDR3 is CASSLLTGNYEQYF. Written as DNA, the CDR3 is TGTGCCAGCAGTTTGTTAACAGGGAACTACGAGCAGTACTTC. This chain joins TRBV28 and TRBJ2-7, with a possible D match to TRBD1 (6 bases). Trimming removed 3 bases at V and 3 bases at J, with 12 bases between. CDR1 and CDR2 from the germline V gene are MDHEN and SYDVKM. This CDR3 contains 14 residues.

This chain connects TRBV7-9 to TRBJ1-1; D is undetermined. Trimming cost V 5 bases and J 8 bases, with 12 bases left between them. This CDR3 comprises 12 residues. Looked up from germline, CDR1 is SEHNR and CDR2 is FQNEAQ (reference sequence). CDR3 loop: CASSRLGGEAFF. The CDR3 nucleotides read TGTGCCAGCAGCCGTCTGGGAGGGGAAGCTTTCTTT.

The V call is TRBV6-1, the J call TRBJ2-7, with D unclear. CDR3 size: 13 residues. Trimming cost V 4 bases and J 4 bases, with 11 bases left between them. Germline V lookup: CDR1 MNHNS, CDR2 SASEGT. CDR3 loop: CASSASLEYEQYF. The CDR3 coding sequence is TGTGCCAGCAGTGCCTCCCTAGAATACGAGCAGTACTTC.

The rearrangement uses TRBV6-1 and TRBJ2-1; perhaps TRBD2 as D (5 bases). The CDR3 totals 17 residues. V gave up 4 bases and J gave up 4 bases, with 20 bases separating them. In germline, CDR1 is MNHNS, CDR2 SASEGT. As DNA, the CDR3 is TGTGCCAGCAGTGCCCTTCGGGGATCAGCTGATTACAATGAGCAGTTCTTC. As protein: CASSALRGSADYNEQFF.

This clone was detected only once. The chain employs TRBV6-1 and TRBJ2-2, with D possibly matching TRBD2 (6 bases). Germline V gene sequence: CDR1 MNHNS, CDR2 SASEGT. The CDR3 has 14 amino acids. With 8 bases removed from V and 5 bases from J, the gap between germline ends came to 15 bases. The DNA of the CDR3 is TGTGCCAGCTTTCCCGGGACTCAGACCGGGGAGCTGTTTTTT. The encoded protein is CASFPGTQTGELFF.

About this clone: Germline is not matched at one junction end, which may reflect a read error. This rearrangement joins TRBV12-5 to TRBJ1-5; 7 positions agree with TRBD1. The V gene's germline CDR1 is LGHNT and CDR2 FRNRAP. The CDR3 totals 14 residues. CDR3 region: CASALDRNNQPQHF. In nucleotides, the CDR3 is TGTGCTAGTGCTTTGGACAGGAACAATCAGCCCCAGCATTTT.

J is TRBJ2-3 and V is TRBV5-1, with 9 bases aligning to TRBD1. This CDR3 region has 14 residues. V gave up 2 bases and J gave up 5 bases; unmatched junction bases: 3. CDR1 is SGHRS and CDR2 is YFSETQ in the germline V gene. The CDR3 nucleotides are TGCGCCAGCAGCTTAAGACAGGGGGGAGATACGCAGTATTTT. The encoded protein is CASSLRQGGDTQYF.

CDR3 in amino acids: CASSPESVSNQPQHF. CDR3 DNA sequence: TGTGCCAGCAGTCCCGAGTCCGTCAGCAATCAGCCCCAGCATTTT. The V and J genes are TRBV6-1 and TRBJ1-5; D not certain. Trimming pared 5 bases from V and 1 base from J, leaving 12 bases between. Germline CDR1 and CDR2: MNHNS and SASEGT. CDR3 length: 15 amino acids.